This TCR beta chain was profiled in a study of cytomegalovirus exposure and HLA in healthy donors. Findings of the study overall: TCR clusters originating in the first cohort tended to co-occur in the roughly 120 validation repertoires, according to a later analysis.

Measured with immunoSEQ multiplex PCR; TCRdb has only the in-frame clones, and not every one. The repertoire holds more than 200,000 clones, roughly 87% seen once, with 2.5% to 3.5% in the top ten. Concerning this clone itself: The antigen is not known.

The germline V gene encodes CDR1 LNHDA and CDR2 SQIVND (reference sequence). Trimming pared 1 base from V and 4 bases from J, leaving 11 bases between. CDR3 length: 14 amino acids. Source material: PBMCs. The TCR was taken from a woman aged 25 to 39 in good health and CMV-seronegative. The chain couples TRBV19 to TRBJ2-7; tentative D call: TRBD2 (5 bases). This CDR3 is CASSIAWRGYEQYF. CDR3 DNA sequence: TGTGCCAGTAGTATAGCCTGGCGCGGGTACGAGCAGTACTTC.